The 25 T cell receptor beta chains in this list originate from one sample, sequenced in a study of cytomegalovirus exposure and HLA in healthy donors listed by TCRdb under 2017. Library prep was done by the immunoSEQ multiplex PCR assay. For the multiplex PCR, a mixture combining 60 forward primers for TCR Vbeta segments and 13 reverse primers for TCR Jbeta segments was used. Held by TCRdb, this immuneACCESS table contains in-frame sequences only and omits some clones. Under half of the omission traces to an unresolved V gene where checked; the cause of the rest is unknown. The sample has about 190,000 clones on record, more than 75% of them singletons. 1% to 1.5% of the sample rests with the top ten. Material for sequencing was PBMCs. The receptors here all came from a man aged 25-45 years in good health and CMV-seronegative.

This chain links TRBV15 with TRBJ2-5, with TRBD1 matching over 7 bases. Per the germline V gene, CDR1 is LNHNV and CDR2 is YYDKDF (reference sequence). V trimming: 5 bases; J trimming: 4 bases; junction bases outside the gene matches: 10. The CDR3 has 15 residues. CDR3 DNA sequence: TGTGCCACCAGCGGGGCCGGGGCAGGGGGAGAGACCCAGTACTTC. It encodes CATSGAGAGGETQYF.

In this sample, this clone turned up once. The chain is built from TRBV5-1 and TRBJ2-5, with 7 positions matching TRBD2. V lost 6 bases to trimming and J lost 1 base; unmatched junction nucleotides: 9. Germline assignment: CDR1 SGHRS and CDR2 YFSETQ. CDR3 length: 15 amino acids. CDR3 nucleotides: TGCGCCAGCAACCCGGGCGGGGGAAGCCAAGAGACCCAGTACTTC. Translating it yields CASNPGGGSQETQYF.

J is TRBJ2-5 and V is TRBV6-1; possible D gene TRBD1, 6 bases. The V gene lost 4 bases and the J gene lost 5 bases, with 14 bases spanning the gap. Germline V lookup: CDR1 MNHNS, CDR2 SASEGT. The CDR3 sequence is 14 residues long. CDR3 sequence reads: CASSGPTGYETQYF. CDR3 coding DNA: TGTGCCAGCAGTGGACCTACAGGGTACGAGACCCAGTACTTC.

The chain has TRBV27 and TRBJ2-1; a possible D gene is TRBD1 (7 bases). Trimming removed 0 bases from V and 0 bases from J, with 27 bases in between. Germline V CDR1 and CDR2: MNHEY, SMNVEV (reference sequence). This CDR3 is built from 22 residues. The CDR3 loop reads CASSLSQRGRDLQPSSYNEQFF. CDR3 sequence (DNA): TGTGCCAGCAGTTTATCGCAAAGGGGGCGGGACCTTCAGCCGAGCTCCTACAATGAGCAGTTCTTC.

CDR3 nucleotide sequence: TGCGCCAGCAGCCAAGCCAAAGGAAACACCATATATTTT. Protein: CASSQAKGNTIYF. This chain links TRBV4-3 with TRBJ1-3, with unresolved D. CDR3 length equals 13 residues. Germline loops: CDR1 LGHNA, CDR2 YSLEER. V lost 1 base and J lost 4, with 5 bases in between.

The CDR3 bases are TGTGCCAGCTCACCTAGGAGGGCTGAAGCTTTCTTT. Its protein product is CASSPRRAEAFF. The V call is TRBV18, the J call TRBJ1-1; D is unclear. CDR3 length: 12 residues. V dropped 3 bases and J dropped 6 bases, with 8 bases sitting between them. Germline assignment: CDR1 KGHSH and CDR2 LQKENI.

The chain couples TRBV18 to TRBJ2-5; maybe TRBD1 (6 bases). The CDR3 sequence is 14 residues long. V was trimmed by 2 bases and J by 4 bases, leaving 11 bases between them. Per the germline V gene, CDR1 is KGHSH and CDR2 is LQKENI. In DNA, the CDR3 is TGTGCCAGCTCACCATTTGACAGGTCAGAGACCCAGTACTTC. This translates into CASSPFDRSETQYF.

The genes are TRBV5-1 and TRBJ1-5, with D tentatively TRBD1 (5 bases). Germline V CDR1 and CDR2: SGHRS, YFSETQ. V lost 4 bases, J lost 1 base, and 12 bases lay in between. The CDR3 length is 15 residues. This CDR3 is CASSIGVTSNQPQHF. Written as DNA, the CDR3 is TGCGCCAGCAGCATAGGGGTGACCAGCAATCAGCCCCAGCATTTT. The whole variable domain, filled in from reference TRBV5-1 and TRBJ1-5, reads KAGVTQTPRYLIKTRGQQVTLSCSPISGHRSVSWYQQTPGQGLQFLFEYFSETQRNKGNFPGRFSGRQFSNSRSEMNVSTLELGDSALYLCASSIGVTSNQPQHFGDGTRLSIL.

V usage is TRBV7-2 and J usage is TRBJ2-3; TRBD2 agrees at 10 bases. The V gene end was trimmed by 5 bases and the J gene end by 6 bases; junction bases not matched to a gene: 11. Germline V gene sequence: CDR1 SGHTA, CDR2 FQGNSA. The CDR3 has 16 amino acids. The CDR3 DNA reads TGTGCCAGCAGCCCAGGGACTAGCGCCCAGGTGGATACGCAGTATTTT. This sequence encodes CASSPGTSAQVDTQYF.

Only one count was recorded for this clone. The chain uses TRBV29-1 and TRBJ2-5, with D unresolved. The J call may be mistaken, given a closer DNA end match to TRBJ2-7. The CDR3 is 13 amino acids. Germline-derived CDR1 and CDR2 are SQVTM and ANQGSEA. CDR3 sequence reads: CSVAPRADYEQYF. Here the CDR3 DNA reads TGCAGCGTTGCTCCCCGGGCGGACTACGAGCAGTACTTC.

This chain links TRBV5-6 with TRBJ1-6; 8 bases fit TRBD1. J was trimmed by 10 bases and V by 4 bases; bases with no gene match: 7. The CDR3 spans 14 residues. Per germline, CDR1 SGHDT and CDR2 YYEEEE. CDR3 amino acids: CASSPNRGSSPLHF. The CDR3 DNA is TGTGCCAGCAGCCCGAACAGGGGGTCCTCACCCCTCCACTTT.

V usage is TRBV18 and J usage is TRBJ2-6, with D possibly being TRBD1 (6 bases). The CDR3 runs to 15 residues. With 5 bases removed from V and 2 bases from J, the gap between germline ends came to 10 bases. Germline V gene lookup returns CDR1 KGHSH and CDR2 LQKENI. The CDR3 region is CASSNRVTGANVLTF. DNA for the CDR3: TGTGCCAGCTCAAACAGGGTGACTGGGGCCAACGTCCTGACTTTC. Variable domain in full (rest from reference TRBV18 and TRBJ2-6): NAGVMQNPRHLVRRRGQEARLRCSPMKGHSHVYWYRQLPEEGLKFMVYLQKENIIDESGMPKERFSAEFPKEGPSILRIQQVVRGDSAAYFCASSNRVTGANVLTFGAGSRLTVL.

In the case of this clone: Germline is not matched at one junction end, which may reflect a read error. The chain employs TRBV15 and TRBJ1-5, with unresolved D. Germline-derived CDR1 and CDR2 are LNHNV and YYDKDF (reference sequence). The CDR3 sequence is 15 residues long. The CDR3 nucleotides are TGTGCCACCAGCAGAGTTCCAGGTAGCGATCAGCCCCAGCATTTT. This gives the protein CATSRVPGSDQPQHF.

A word on this clone: Here the CDR3 omits its conserved ending phenylalanine or tryptophan, so a read error is the likely source. V and J are TRBV5-1 and TRBJ2-6; D gene unclear. The germline V gene encodes CDR1 SGHRS and CDR2 YFSETQ. The CDR3 is made up of 15 amino acids. Trimming removed 0 bases from V and 3 bases from J, with 7 bases in between. The CDR3 region has the DNA TGCGCCAGCAGCTTGGCTGGGGATGGGGCCAACGTCCTGACTCTC. It codes for CASSLAGDGANVLTL.

V gene TRBV28 combines with J gene TRBJ1-2, with 9 positions matching TRBD1. Germline values: CDR1 MDHEN, CDR2 SYDVKM. V lost 5 bases, J lost 4 bases, and 8 bases stayed unmatched. The CDR3 runs 15 residues. Here the CDR3 DNA reads TGTGCCAGCAGTCACAGGGGGCTTTCCGGCTATGGCTACACCTTC. The encoded protein is CASSHRGLSGYGYTF.

This clone came up once. J is TRBJ2-1 and V is TRBV7-6; 10 positions match TRBD2. V trimming: 2 bases; J trimming: 1 base; junction bases outside the gene matches: 2. The CDR3 runs 16 residues. Germline CDR1 and CDR2: SGHVS and FNYEAQ. CDR3 coding DNA: TGTGCCAGCAGCTTACTAGCGGGAGTGTCCTACAATGAGCAGTTCTTC. This translates into CASSLLAGVSYNEQFF.

V and J are TRBV4-3 and TRBJ2-6, with 8 bases lining up with TRBD1. The germline CDR1 and CDR2 sequences are LGHNA and YSLEER. With 0 bases clipped from V and 3 bases from J, the junction kept 10 bases outside the gene matches. The CDR3 contains 19 residues. This CDR3 is CASSQEVIQGAGGANVLTF. CDR3 DNA: TGCGCCAGCAGCCAAGAAGTTATCCAGGGGGCAGGTGGGGCCAACGTCCTGACTTTC.

The chain uses TRBV6-6 and TRBJ1-1; unclear D gene. CDR3 length equals 15 residues. The germline CDR1 and CDR2 sequences are MNHNY and SVGAGI (reference sequence). Trimming pared 5 bases from V and 2 bases from J, leaving 15 bases between. In nucleotides, the CDR3 is TGTGCCAGCAGTCCTACATTGAGGTCTAACACTGAAGCTTTCTTT. Translated: CASSPTLRSNTEAFF.

This clone appeared once. V usage is TRBV19 and J usage is TRBJ1-2, with TRBD1 matching 7 bases. In germline, CDR1 is LNHDA, CDR2 SQIVND (reference sequence). The CDR3 loop spans 14 amino acids. The J segment lost 4 bases and the V segment lost 6 bases, leaving 8 bases of the junction unmatched. This CDR3 reads CASSTPGTAYGYTF. DNA of the CDR3: TGTGCCAGTAGCACCCCTGGGACAGCCTATGGCTACACCTTC.

This chain connects TRBV10-3 to TRBJ2-5; 8 nucleotides agree with TRBD2. Losses at the gene ends were 3 bases for V and 5 bases for J; bases not matched to a gene: 14. The CDR3 length is 17 residues. Germline values: CDR1 ENHRY, CDR2 SYGVKD. In DNA form, the CDR3 reads TGTGCCATCAGTGATCGCGGAACGGGAGGGCTGGGTGAGACCCAGTACTTC. Amino acid sequence: CAISDRGTGGLGETQYF.

The chain recombines TRBV7-9 with TRBJ1-1; 7 bases match TRBD1. Losses at the gene ends were 4 bases for V and 6 bases for J; bases not matched to a gene: 11. CDR1 and CDR2 from the germline V gene are SEHNR and FQNEAQ (reference sequence). This CDR3 spans 15 amino acids. The CDR3 DNA is TGTGCCAGCAGCTCAAGACAGGGTGTCGGCTCTGAAGCTTTCTTT. Protein sequence: CASSSRQGVGSEAFF.

The V call is TRBV30, the J call TRBJ2-7; 7 nucleotides line up with TRBD1. Trimming took 2 bases from V and 4 from J; bases not matched to a gene: 11. Germline-derived CDR1 and CDR2 are GTSNPN and SVGIG (reference sequence). This CDR3 contains 15 residues. CDR3 sequence (DNA): TGTGCCTGGAGTCATAGAGAGGCAGGGGGTTACGAGCAGTACTTC. This codes for CAWSHREAGGYEQYF.

The chain couples TRBV5-1 to TRBJ2-1, with 15 bases identical to TRBD2. The V gene end was trimmed by 4 bases and the J gene end by 4 bases; junction bases not matched to a gene: 6. Germline loops: CDR1 SGHRS, CDR2 YFSETQ. The CDR3 is 17 amino acids. Here the CDR3 reads CASSTGLAGGPYNEQFF. The DNA for the CDR3 is TGCGCCAGCAGCACCGGACTAGCGGGGGGGCCGTACAATGAGCAGTTCTTC.

The V call is TRBV10-3, the J call TRBJ1-6; TRBD1 aligns across 9 bases. Per the germline V gene, CDR1 is ENHRY and CDR2 is SYGVKD. V was clipped by 4 bases and J by 8 bases; unmatched bases: 0. The CDR3 runs 13 residues. The CDR3 nucleotides are TGTGCCATCAGTGGGACAGGGGATTCACCCCTCCACTTT. Its translation is CAISGTGDSPLHF.

The chain employs TRBV7-9 and TRBJ1-6; D possibly corresponds to TRBD1 (6 bases). The V gene's germline CDR1 is SEHNR and CDR2 FQNEAQ (reference sequence). Trimming cost V 5 bases and J 9 bases, with 23 bases left between them. The CDR3 has 17 amino acids. CDR3 protein: CASSRIRDTGTGSPLHF. The CDR3 DNA reads TGTGCCAGCAGCCGCATCCGGGACACAGGGACCGGTTCACCCCTCCACTTT.